One and the same sample provided the 5 T cell receptor beta chains below, sequenced in a study of shared clonotypes between healthy human individuals. Here immunoSEQ multiplex PCR was the method, and the copy in TCRdb shows in-frame clones only, minus some. The sample shows approximately 940,000 clones, less than 85% of them seen only once. Sequenced material: memory CD4+ T cells sorted from blood. The subset: CD45RA-negative fraction. The source of these receptors is a man aged 18 to 35 in good health.

This clone was observed a single time. The J gene is TRBJ2-7, the V gene TRBV9, with 8 bases that match TRBD2. Trimming at V came to 2 bases and at J to 3 bases, leaving 7 bases not matched to a gene. Per germline, CDR1 SGDLS and CDR2 YYNGEE. The CDR3 covers 15 residues. The CDR3: CASSVGAGENYEQYF. CDR3 bases: TGTGCCAGCAGCGTGGGAGCGGGGGAAAACTACGAGCAGTACTTC.

CDR3: CSVGAGANYGYTF. The DNA for the CDR3 is TGCAGCGTTGGGGCAGGGGCTAACTATGGCTACACCTTC. The chain joins TRBV29-1 to TRBJ1-2; D might be TRBD1 (6 bases). Germline values: CDR1 SQVTM, CDR2 ANQGSEA. The V end was cut by 4 bases, the J end by 0 bases, with 9 bases between. The CDR3 sequence is 13 residues long.

The V call is TRBV18, the J call TRBJ2-1; D is possibly TRBD1 (6 bases). CDR1 and CDR2 from the germline V gene are KGHSH and LQKENI. CDR3 length: 12 amino acids. With 5 bases removed from V and 7 bases from J, the gap between germline ends came to 9 bases. Written as DNA, the CDR3 is TGTGCCAGCTCAACGGGACAAAATGAGCAGTTCTTC. Its protein product is CASSTGQNEQFF.

The count of this clone is one. The chain carries TRBV6-5 and TRBJ2-5; no clear D gene. Germline CDR1 reads MNHEY; CDR2 reads SVGAGI. The CDR3 runs 13 residues. The germline V and J ends were trimmed by 6 bases and 2 bases, with 10 bases remaining between them. The DNA of the CDR3 is TGTGCCAGCAGAAATCCCCCGCAAGAGACCCAGTACTTC. Amino acid sequence: CASRNPPQETQYF.

This clone was seen a single time. The rearrangement joins TRBV5-1 to TRBJ2-2, with 9 positions matching TRBD1. Trimming cost V 6 bases and J 2 bases; bases outside gene matches: 8. The V gene's germline CDR1 is SGHRS and CDR2 YFSETQ. The CDR3 extends over 16 amino acids. The CDR3 spells CASTSLGQGNTGELFF. CDR3 DNA sequence: TGCGCCAGCACTTCCCTGGGACAGGGAAACACCGGGGAGCTGTTTTTT.